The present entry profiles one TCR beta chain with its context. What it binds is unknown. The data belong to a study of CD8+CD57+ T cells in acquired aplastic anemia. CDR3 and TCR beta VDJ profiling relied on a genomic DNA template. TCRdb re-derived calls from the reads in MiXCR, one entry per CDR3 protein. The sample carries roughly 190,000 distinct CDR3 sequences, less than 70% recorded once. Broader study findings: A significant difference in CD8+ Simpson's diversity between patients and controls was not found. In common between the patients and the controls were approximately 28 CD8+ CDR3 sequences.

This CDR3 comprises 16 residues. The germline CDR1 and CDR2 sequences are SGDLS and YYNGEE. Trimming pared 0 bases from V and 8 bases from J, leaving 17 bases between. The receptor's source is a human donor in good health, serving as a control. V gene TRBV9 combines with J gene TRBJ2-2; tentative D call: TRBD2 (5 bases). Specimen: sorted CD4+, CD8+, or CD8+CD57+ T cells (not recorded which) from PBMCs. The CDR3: CASSVAPRAWEGELFF. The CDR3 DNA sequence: TGTGCCAGCAGCGTAGCCCCGAGGGCTTGGGAGGGGGAGCTGTTTTTT.